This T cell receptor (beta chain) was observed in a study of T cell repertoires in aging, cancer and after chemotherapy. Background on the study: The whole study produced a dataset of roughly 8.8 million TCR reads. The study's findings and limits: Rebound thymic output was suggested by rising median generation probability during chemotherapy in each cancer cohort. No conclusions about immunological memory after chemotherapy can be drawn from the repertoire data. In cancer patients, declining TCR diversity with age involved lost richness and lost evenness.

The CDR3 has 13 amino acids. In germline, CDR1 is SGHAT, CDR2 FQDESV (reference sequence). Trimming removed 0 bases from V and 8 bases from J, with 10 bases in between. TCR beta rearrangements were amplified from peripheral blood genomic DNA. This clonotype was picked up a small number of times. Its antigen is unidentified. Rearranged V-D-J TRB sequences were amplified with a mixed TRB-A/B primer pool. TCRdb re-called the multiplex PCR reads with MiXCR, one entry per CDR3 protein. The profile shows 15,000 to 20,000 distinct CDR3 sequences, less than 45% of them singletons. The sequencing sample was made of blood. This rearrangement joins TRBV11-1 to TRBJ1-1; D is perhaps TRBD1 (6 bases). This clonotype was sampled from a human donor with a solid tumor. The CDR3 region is CASSLALGTEAFF. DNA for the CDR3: TGTGCCAGCAGCTTAGCCCTCGGGACAGAAGCTTTCTTT. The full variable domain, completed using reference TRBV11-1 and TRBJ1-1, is EAEVAQSPRYKITEKSQAVAFWCDPISGHATLYWYRQILGQGPELLVQFQDESVVDDSQLPKDRFSAERLKGVDSTLKIQPAELGDSAMYLCASSLALGTEAFFGQGTRLTVV.